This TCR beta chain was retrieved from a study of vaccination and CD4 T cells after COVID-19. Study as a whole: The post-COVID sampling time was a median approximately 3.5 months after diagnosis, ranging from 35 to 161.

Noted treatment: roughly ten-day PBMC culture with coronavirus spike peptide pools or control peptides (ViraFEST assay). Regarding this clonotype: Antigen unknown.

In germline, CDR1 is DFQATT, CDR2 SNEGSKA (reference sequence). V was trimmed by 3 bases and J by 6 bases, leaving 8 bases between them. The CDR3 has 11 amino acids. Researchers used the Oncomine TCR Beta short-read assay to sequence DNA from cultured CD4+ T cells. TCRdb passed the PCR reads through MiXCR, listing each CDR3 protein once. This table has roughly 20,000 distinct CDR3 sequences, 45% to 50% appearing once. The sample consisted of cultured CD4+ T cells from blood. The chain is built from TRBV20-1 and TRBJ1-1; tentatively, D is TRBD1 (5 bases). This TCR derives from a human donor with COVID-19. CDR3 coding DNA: TGCAGTGCTAGGCAGGGACCTGAAGCTTTCTTT. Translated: CSARQGPEAFF.